This T cell receptor beta chain appears in the sequencing data of a study of T cell repertoires in cytomegalovirus infection. This clonotype was detected ten times or more. Trimming left V 8 bases short and J 1 base short, with 17 bases between. The V gene's germline CDR1 is SGHTA and CDR2 FQGNSA. The CDR3 contains 15 residues. Each CDR3 protein gets one entry after TCRdb re-called the reads with MiXCR. Here the sample spans under 200,000 distinct CDR3 sequences, 28% being singletons. The sample consisted of PBMCs. The receptor's source is a human donor in good health (CMV status not recorded). Some clones in this sample may be carry-over from other donors' samples. V is TRBV7-2 and J is TRBJ1-2, with D possibly being TRBD1 (5 bases). CDR3 in DNA: TGTGCCAGCGCTCTTACCCCAGGGATTAACTATGGCTACACCTTC. Residues: CASALTPGINYGYTF.